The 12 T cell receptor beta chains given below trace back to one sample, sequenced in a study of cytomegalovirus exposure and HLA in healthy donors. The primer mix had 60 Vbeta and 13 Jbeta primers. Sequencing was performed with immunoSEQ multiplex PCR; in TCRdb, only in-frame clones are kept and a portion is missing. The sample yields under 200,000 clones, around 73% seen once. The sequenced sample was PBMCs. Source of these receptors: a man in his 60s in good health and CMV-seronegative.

CDR3 nucleotide sequence: TGTGCCAGCATCACCTCTGGGGCTAGCGGGCTCAAGAGGGAGACCCAGTACTTC. It codes for CASITSGASGLKRETQYF. The chain employs TRBV28 and TRBJ2-5, with 8 bases matching TRBD2. Germline V gene data show CDR1 as MDHEN and CDR2 as SYDVKM. J lost 5 bases, V lost 7 bases, and 21 bases had no gene match. CDR3 length: 18 amino acids.

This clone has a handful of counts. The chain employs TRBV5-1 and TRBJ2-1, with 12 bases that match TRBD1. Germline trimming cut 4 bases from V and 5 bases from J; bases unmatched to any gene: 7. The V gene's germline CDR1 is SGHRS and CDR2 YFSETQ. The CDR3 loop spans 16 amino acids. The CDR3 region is CASSPGQGAVDNEQFF. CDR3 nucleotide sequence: TGCGCCAGCAGCCCGGGACAGGGGGCTGTGGACAATGAGCAGTTCTTC.

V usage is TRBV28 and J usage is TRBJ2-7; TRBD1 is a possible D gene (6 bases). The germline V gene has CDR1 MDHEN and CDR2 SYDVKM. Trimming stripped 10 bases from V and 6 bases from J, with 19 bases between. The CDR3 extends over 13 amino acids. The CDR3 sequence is CATEQGTGREQYF. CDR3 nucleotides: TGTGCCACCGAGCAGGGGACCGGGCGCGAGCAGTACTTC.

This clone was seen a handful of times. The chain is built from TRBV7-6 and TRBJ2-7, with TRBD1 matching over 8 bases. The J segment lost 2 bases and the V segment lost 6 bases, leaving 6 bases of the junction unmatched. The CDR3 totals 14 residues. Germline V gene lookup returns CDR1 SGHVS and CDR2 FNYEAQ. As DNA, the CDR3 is TGTGCCAGCAGTCAACAGGGGGACACCTACGAGCAGTACTTC. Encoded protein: CASSQQGDTYEQYF.

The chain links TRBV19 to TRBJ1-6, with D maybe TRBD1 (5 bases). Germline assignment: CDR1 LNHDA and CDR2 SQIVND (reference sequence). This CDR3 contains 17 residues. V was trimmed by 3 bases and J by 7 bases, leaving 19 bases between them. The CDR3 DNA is TGTGCCAGTAGTATCTCCTCTGGGGCCTTGGGGAATTCACCCCTCCACTTT. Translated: CASSISSGALGNSPLHF.

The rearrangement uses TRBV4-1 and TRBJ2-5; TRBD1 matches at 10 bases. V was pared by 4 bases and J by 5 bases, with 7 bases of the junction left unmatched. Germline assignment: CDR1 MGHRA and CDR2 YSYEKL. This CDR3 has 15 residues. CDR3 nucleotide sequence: TGCGCCAGCAGCCTACCGGGACAGGGGCATGAGACCCAGTACTTC. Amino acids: CASSLPGQGHETQYF.

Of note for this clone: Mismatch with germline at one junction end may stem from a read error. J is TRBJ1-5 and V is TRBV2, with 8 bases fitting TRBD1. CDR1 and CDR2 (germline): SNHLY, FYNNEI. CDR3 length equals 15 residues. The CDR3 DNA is TGTGCCAGCAGGGACAGGGAGGAAGGCAATCAGCCCCAGAATTTT. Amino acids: CASRDREEGNQPQNF.

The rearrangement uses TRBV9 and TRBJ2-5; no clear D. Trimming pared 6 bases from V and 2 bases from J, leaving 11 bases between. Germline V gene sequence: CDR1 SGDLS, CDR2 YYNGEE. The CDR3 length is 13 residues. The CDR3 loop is CASNREPQETQYF. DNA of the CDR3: TGTGCCAGCAACAGAGAACCTCAAGAGACCCAGTACTTC.

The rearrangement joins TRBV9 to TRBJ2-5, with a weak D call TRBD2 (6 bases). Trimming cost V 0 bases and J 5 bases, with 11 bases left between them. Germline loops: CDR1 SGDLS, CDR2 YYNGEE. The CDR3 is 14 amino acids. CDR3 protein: CASSVGLGLETQYF. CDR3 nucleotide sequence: TGTGCCAGCAGCGTAGGACTAGGGTTGGAGACCCAGTACTTC.

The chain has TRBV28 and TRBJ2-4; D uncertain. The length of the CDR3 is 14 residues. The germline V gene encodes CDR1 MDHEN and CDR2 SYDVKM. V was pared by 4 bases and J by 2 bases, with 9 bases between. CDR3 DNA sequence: TGTGCCAGCAGTTCTGCGGTTTCCAAAAACATTCAGTACTTC. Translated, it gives CASSSAVSKNIQYF.

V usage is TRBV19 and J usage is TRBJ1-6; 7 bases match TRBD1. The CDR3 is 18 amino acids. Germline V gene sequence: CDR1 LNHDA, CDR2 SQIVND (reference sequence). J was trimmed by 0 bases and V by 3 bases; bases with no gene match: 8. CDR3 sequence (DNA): TGTGCCAGTAGTATTACAGGGGAAAGAGGCTCCTATAATTCACCCCTCCACTTT. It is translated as CASSITGERGSYNSPLHF.

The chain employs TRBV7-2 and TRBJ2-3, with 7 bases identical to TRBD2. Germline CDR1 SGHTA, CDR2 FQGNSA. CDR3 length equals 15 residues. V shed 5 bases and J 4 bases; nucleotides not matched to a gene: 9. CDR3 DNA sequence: TGTGCCAGCAGCCAGCACCTAGCGGCCCCAGATACGCAGTATTTT. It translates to CASSQHLAAPDTQYF.